This T cell receptor beta chain was captured by sequencing in a study of T cells in Graves' hyperthyroidism and ophthalmopathy. As for this clonotype: The antigen remains unidentified.

This CDR3 comprises 14 residues. Trimming removed 6 bases at V and 3 bases at J, with 11 bases between. Overall study results and limits: Ophthalmopathy, as predicted by the model, came a median around 6 months after the prediction. In the blood, most expanded thyroid clonotypes above 0.001 appeared as well.

Amplification of TCR beta CDR3 regions used RNA as the template. Researchers ran a first-round RT-PCR on the TCR CDR3 using the HTBI primer set. TCRdb re-called the multiplex PCR reads through MiXCR, storing one row per CDR3 protein. This table holds 450,000 to 700,000 distinct CDR3 sequences, around 42% found once. The clonotype originates from an adult woman with Graves' disease, either hyperthyroidism or ophthalmopathy (not recorded which). Sequenced sample: peripheral blood or thyroid tissue (not recorded which). The J gene is TRBJ1-4, the V gene TRBV12-3 or TRBV12-4, with D hard to call. As DNA, the CDR3 is TGTGCCAGCAGCCGCGGTGCAGCTAATGAAAAACTGTTTTTT. Translated: CASSRGAANEKLFF.